These 13 T cell receptor beta chains came from one sample sequenced in a study of identical twins. TCRdb re-called the 5' RACE reads with MiXCR, one entry per CDR3 protein. This sample has around 250,000 distinct CDR3 sequences, with about 12% found just once. The same data also went into a second study, on yellow fever vaccine responses in identical twins.

The sequenced sample was memory (CD45RO+) T cells sorted from blood. Source of these receptors: a woman aged 18-35 years in good health.

The sample holds many counts of this clonotype. The chain is built from TRBV20-1 and TRBJ1-2; D is perhaps TRBD1 (5 bases). CDR1 DFQATT and CDR2 SNEGSKA come from the germline V gene (reference sequence). Trimming took off 6 bases at V and 5 bases at J, with 10 bases between the two ends. This CDR3 spans 11 amino acids. The CDR3: CSAPEGYGYTF. In DNA form, the CDR3 reads TGCAGTGCCCCAGAGGGGTATGGCTACACCTTC.

This rearrangement joins TRBV7-2 to TRBJ1-2; D unclear. CDR3 size: 14 residues. The V gene's germline CDR1 is SGHTA and CDR2 FQGNSA. V was trimmed by 1 base and J by 4 bases, leaving 10 bases between them. Written as DNA, the CDR3 is TGTGCCAGCAGCTTAGACTCAGAAGTCTATGGCTACACCTTC. It encodes CASSLDSEVYGYTF.

This chain uses TRBV25-1 with TRBJ2-1; 7 nucleotides align to TRBD1. V gave up 1 base and J gave up 9 bases; unmatched junction bases: 9. Germline CDR1 is MGHDK and CDR2 is SYGVNS. This CDR3 is 15 amino acids long. The DNA for the CDR3 is TGTGCCAGCAGTGAATCGGGAAGGGGGCGTGTTGAGCAGTTCTTC. It is translated as CASSESGRGRVEQFF.

This clonotype was seen more than once but under ten times. The junction does not match germline at one end; this may be a read error. The rearrangement links TRBV7-7 to TRBJ2-5; perhaps TRBD2 as D (5 bases). Germline V CDR1 and CDR2: SSHAT, FNYEAQ (reference sequence). The CDR3 length is 14 residues. CDR3 nucleotide sequence: TGTGCTAGCAGCTTAGTAAGGGCGGGAGAGACCCAGTACTTC. It specifies CASSLVRAGETQYF.

The gene calls are TRBV4-2 and TRBJ2-5; the match to TRBD2 covers 11 bases. The CDR3 totals 21 residues. Trimming at V came to 5 bases and at J to 3 bases, leaving 23 bases not matched to a gene. Germline CDR1 LGHNA, CDR2 YNFKEQ. The CDR3 bases are TGTGCCAGCAGCGACGATCGGAGGATTAGCGGGGGGGAAAGTTTAAAAGAGACCCAGTACTTC. It codes for CASSDDRRISGGESLKETQYF.

The chain has TRBV7-2 and TRBJ2-7; no definite D call. Trimming took 1 base from V and 6 from J, leaving 10 bases between them. Looked up from germline, CDR1 is SGHTA and CDR2 is FQGNSA. This CDR3 has 13 residues. The CDR3 nucleotides read TGTGCCAGCAGCTTAGAGGCGGTTCGCGAGCAGTACTTC. It is translated as CASSLEAVREQYF.

V is TRBV10-3 and J is TRBJ2-1, with D maybe TRBD1 (6 bases). This CDR3 comprises 13 residues. V lost 7 bases, J lost 7 bases, and 14 bases lay in between. Germline-derived CDR1 and CDR2 are ENHRY and SYGVKD. The CDR3 here is CAINGQLGNEQFF. CDR3 DNA: TGTGCCATCAATGGACAGCTGGGGAATGAGCAGTTCTTC.

V gene TRBV20-1 combines with J gene TRBJ2-1, with 8 bases aligning to TRBD2. The germline CDR1 and CDR2 sequences are DFQATT and SNEGSKA (reference sequence). The length of the CDR3 is 16 residues. J lost 2 bases, V lost 6 bases, and 12 bases had no gene match. CDR3 sequence: CSAIHRTSRPYNEQFF. The DNA of the CDR3 is TGCAGTGCCATCCACCGGACTAGCAGACCCTACAATGAGCAGTTCTTC.

This clonotype was seen repeatedly, ten times or more. This chain uses TRBV6-2 or TRBV6-3 with TRBJ2-1; 16 bases agree with TRBD2. The CDR3 runs to 15 residues. Germline CDR1 is MNHEY and CDR2 is SVGEGT. V was pared by 6 bases and J by 10 bases, with 6 bases of the junction left unmatched. The CDR3 DNA follows: TGTGCCAGCAGCCAGGGACTAGCGGGAGGGGGGGAGCAGTTCTTC. It codes for CASSQGLAGGGEQFF.

This clonotype appeared a few times. The chain combines TRBV7-6 with TRBJ2-1, with 10 bases lining up with TRBD2. Per germline, CDR1 SGHVS and CDR2 FNYEAQ. The CDR3 has 17 residues. J gave up 7 bases and V 5 bases, and 14 bases lay outside the gene matches. CDR3 DNA sequence: TGTGCCAGCAGCAGACGAAGCGGGGGGGCCCCCAATAATGAGCAGTTCTTC. Amino acids: CASSRRSGGAPNNEQFF.

This clonotype has a count of ten or more. This chain uses TRBV29-1 with TRBJ1-4; 9 bases agree with TRBD1. Germline assignment: CDR1 SQVTM and CDR2 ANQGSEA. The ends lost 6 bases at V and 7 bases at J; junction bases unmatched: 9. CDR3 length: 14 amino acids. CDR3 protein: CSVIPGQGAEKLFF. The CDR3 DNA reads as TGCAGCGTGATCCCGGGACAGGGTGCTGAAAAACTGTTTTTT.

The V call is TRBV13, the J call TRBJ2-1, with a tentative D call TRBD1 (5 bases). CDR3 length: 13 amino acids. The germline V gene has CDR1 PRHDT and CDR2 FYEKMQ (reference sequence). Trimming cost V 0 bases and J 9 bases, with 9 bases left between them. CDR3 amino acids: CASSLGRAGEQFF. CDR3 coding DNA: TGTGCCAGCAGCTTAGGCAGGGCCGGTGAGCAGTTCTTC.

The chain uses TRBV7-2 and TRBJ2-7; weak D call: TRBD1 (5 bases). Trimming stripped 1 base from V and 9 bases from J, with 10 bases between. In germline, CDR1 is SGHTA, CDR2 FQGNSA. CDR3 size: 12 residues. This CDR3 is CASSLDGAGQYF. The DNA of the CDR3 is TGTGCCAGCAGCTTAGATGGGGCAGGGCAGTACTTC.